This TCR beta chain was captured in a study of regulatory T cells in long-lasting Graves disease. Study-level points and caveats: Newly diagnosed Graves' patients exceeded persistent ones in TCR diversity. Persistent disease favored TRBV28, TRBJ1-2 and TRBJ2-5.

To make TCR beta libraries, researchers used iRepertoire HTBI primers and Arm-PCR of CDR3 regions. MiXCR was run by TCRdb on the multiplex PCR reads, yielding one entry per CDR3 protein. This sample has over 450,000 distinct CDR3 sequences, with around 11% found just once. Stated time point: newly diagnosed GD, antithyroid drugs for less than 3 months. PBMC-extracted RNA yielded the TCR library. There are many counts of this clonotype. What it binds is unknown. Trimming removed 3 bases at V and 2 bases at J, with 13 bases between. CDR3 length: 16 residues. The germline CDR1 and CDR2 sequences are SNHLY and FYNNEI. These data were also filed under a second study, of T cells in Graves' hyperthyroidism and ophthalmopathy. As that report states: The model's output predicted ophthalmopathy at a median of roughly seven months prior to onset.

The sample was peripheral blood mononuclear cells (PBMCs), taken at new diagnosis, from a patient treated with antithyroid drugs. The rearrangement joins TRBV2 to TRBJ1-4; D call uncertain. This clonotype originated in a woman in her twenties or thirties with Graves disease. The CDR3, as DNA: TGTGCCAGCAGTGAGAGGGCCAAACTTACTAATGAAAAACTGTTTTTT. Translating it yields CASSERAKLTNEKLFF.